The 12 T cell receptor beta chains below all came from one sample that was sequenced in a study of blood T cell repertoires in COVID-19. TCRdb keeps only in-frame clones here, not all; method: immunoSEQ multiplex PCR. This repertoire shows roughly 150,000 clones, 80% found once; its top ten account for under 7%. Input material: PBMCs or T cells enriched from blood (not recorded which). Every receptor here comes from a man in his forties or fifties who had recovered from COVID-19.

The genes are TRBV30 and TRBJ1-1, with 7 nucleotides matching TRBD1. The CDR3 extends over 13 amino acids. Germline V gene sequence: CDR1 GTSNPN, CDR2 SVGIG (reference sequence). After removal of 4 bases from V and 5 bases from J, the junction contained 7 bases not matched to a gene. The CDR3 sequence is CAWNFQGVTEAFF. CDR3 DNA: TGTGCCTGGAACTTCCAGGGGGTAACTGAAGCTTTCTTT.

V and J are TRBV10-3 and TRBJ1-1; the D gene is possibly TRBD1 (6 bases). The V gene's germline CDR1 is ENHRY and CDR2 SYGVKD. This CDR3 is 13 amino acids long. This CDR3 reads CAIRGALNTEAFF. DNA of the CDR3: TGTGCAATTCGGGGGGCGCTAAACACTGAAGCTTTCTTT.

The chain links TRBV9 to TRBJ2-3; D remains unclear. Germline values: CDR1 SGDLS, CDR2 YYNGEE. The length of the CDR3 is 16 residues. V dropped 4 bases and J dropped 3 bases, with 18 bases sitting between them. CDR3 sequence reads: CASSYRVGGSTDTQYF. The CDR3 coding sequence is TGTGCCAGCAGCTATCGGGTCGGCGGATCAACAGATACGCAGTATTTT. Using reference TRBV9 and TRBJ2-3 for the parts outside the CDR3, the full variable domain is DSGVTQTPKHLITATGQRVTLRCSPRSGDLSVYWYQQSLDQGLQFLIQYYNGEERAKGNILERFSAQQFPDLHSELNLSSLELGDSALYFCASSYRVGGSTDTQYFGPGTRLTVL.

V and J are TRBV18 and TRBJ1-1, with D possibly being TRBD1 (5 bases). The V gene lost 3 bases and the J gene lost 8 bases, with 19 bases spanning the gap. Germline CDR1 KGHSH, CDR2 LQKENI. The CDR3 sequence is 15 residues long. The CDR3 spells CASSPYLDNDREAFF. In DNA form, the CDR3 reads TGTGCCAGCTCACCCTATTTGGACAACGATCGGGAAGCTTTCTTT.

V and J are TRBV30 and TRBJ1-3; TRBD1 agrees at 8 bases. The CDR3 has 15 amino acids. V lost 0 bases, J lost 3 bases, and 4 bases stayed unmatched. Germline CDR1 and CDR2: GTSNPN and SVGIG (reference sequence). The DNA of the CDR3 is TGTGCCTGGAGTGTAGACAGGGGAATTGGAAACACCATATATTTT. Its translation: CAWSVDRGIGNTIYF.

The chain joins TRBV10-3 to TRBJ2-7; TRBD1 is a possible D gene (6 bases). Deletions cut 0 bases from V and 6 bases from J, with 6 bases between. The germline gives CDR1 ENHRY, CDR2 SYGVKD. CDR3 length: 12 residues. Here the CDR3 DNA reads TGTGCCATCAGTGAGTCCAGGGGCGAGCAGTACGTC. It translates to CAISESRGEQYV.

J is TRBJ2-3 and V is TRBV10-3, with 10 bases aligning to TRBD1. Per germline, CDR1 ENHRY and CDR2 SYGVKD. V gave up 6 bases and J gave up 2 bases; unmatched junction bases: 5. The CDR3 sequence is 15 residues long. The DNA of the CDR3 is TGTGCCATCAGCGGGGGACAGGGGTCCACAGATACGCAGTATTTT. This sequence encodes CAISGGQGSTDTQYF.

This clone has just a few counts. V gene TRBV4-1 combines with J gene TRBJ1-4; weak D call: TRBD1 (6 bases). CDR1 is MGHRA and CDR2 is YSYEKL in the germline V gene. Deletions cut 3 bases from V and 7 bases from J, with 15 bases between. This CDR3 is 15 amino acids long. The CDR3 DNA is TGCGCCAGCAGCCACCCCCAGGACAGAGTTGAAAAACTGTTTTTT. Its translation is CASSHPQDRVEKLFF.

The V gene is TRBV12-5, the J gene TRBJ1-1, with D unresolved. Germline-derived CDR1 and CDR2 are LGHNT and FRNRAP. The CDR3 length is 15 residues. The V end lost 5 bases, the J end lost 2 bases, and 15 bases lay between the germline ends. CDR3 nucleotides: TGTGCTAGTGGTCAGACGGGATTTTTAAACACTGAAGCTTTCTTT. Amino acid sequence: CASGQTGFLNTEAFF.

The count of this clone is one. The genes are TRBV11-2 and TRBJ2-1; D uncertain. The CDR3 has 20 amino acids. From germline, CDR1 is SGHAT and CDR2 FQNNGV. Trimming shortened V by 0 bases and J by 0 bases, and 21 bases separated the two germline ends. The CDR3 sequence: CASSLDLFGSARNSYNEQFF. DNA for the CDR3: TGTGCCAGCAGCTTAGATCTGTTCGGTTCTGCCAGGAACTCCTACAATGAGCAGTTCTTC.

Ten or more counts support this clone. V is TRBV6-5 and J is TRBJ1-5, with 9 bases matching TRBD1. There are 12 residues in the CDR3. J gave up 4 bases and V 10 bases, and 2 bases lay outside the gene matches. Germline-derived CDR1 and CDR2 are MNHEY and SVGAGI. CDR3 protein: CANGQGNQPQHF. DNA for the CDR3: TGTGCCAACGGACAGGGGAATCAGCCCCAGCATTTT.

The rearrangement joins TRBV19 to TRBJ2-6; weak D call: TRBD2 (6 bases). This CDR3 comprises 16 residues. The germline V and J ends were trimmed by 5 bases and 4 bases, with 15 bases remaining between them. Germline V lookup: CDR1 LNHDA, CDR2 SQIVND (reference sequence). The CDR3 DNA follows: TGTGCCAGTAGTGCGGGACCCGGAGGCGGGGCCAACGTCCTGACTTTC. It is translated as CASSAGPGGGANVLTF.